This entry features one T cell receptor (beta chain) sequence. Its matching antigen is unknown. Sequencing targeted expressed TCRB transcripts, as all isolated RNA had been reverse transcribed. The assay was immunoSEQ multiplex PCR, and TCRdb's table has in-frame clones only and misses some. Among 250,000 to 350,000 clones, roughly an eighth were seen once, and the ten largest hold 0.017%. This sample is drawn from a study of beta chain features in type 1 diabetes. Study information: Examination covered some 99,000,000 sorted cells spanning all samples. Notes on the study in general: Type 1 diabetes patients showed a moderate but significant shortening of TCRB CDR3s in all four CD4+ subsets. Among type 1 diabetes patients, VDJ junctions had fewer insertions and more deletions. Possible PCR preference for shorter templates applied equally to patients and controls.

Via CD45RO/CCR7/CD25/CD127/CD95/CD27, cells of the CD4+ naive, central memory, regulatory and stem cell-like memory subsets were sorted. The TCR originated in a man aged 25 to 40 with type 1 diabetes. The sample was naive CD4+ T cells from blood.

CDR3 loop: CASSKVAEYRETQYF. For the CDR3, the DNA is TGTGCCAGCAGCAAAGTGGCGGAATATCGGGAGACCCAGTACTTC. This sequence joins TRBV21-1 and TRBJ2-5; the table assigns TRBD2, which was not confirmed against the DNA. TRBV21-1 is shown as a pseudogene. This CDR3 is 15 amino acids long.